The T cell receptor (beta chain) described here comes from a study of cytomegalovirus exposure and HLA in healthy donors (dated by TCRdb to the late 2010s). Study-wide context: In an earlier analysis of under 750 of the donors, less than 350 Gb of sequence data and approximately 100 million unique TCR beta sequences from about 179 million T cells were reported. Using immunosequencing, the study profiled T cell repertoires from 640 or so subjects and related those repertoires to cytomegalovirus serostatus. An earlier analysis of approximately 580 of the donors used high-throughput TCR beta sequencing to judge whether each TCR beta V gene segment behaved as functional or pseudogenic. Donor age, sex, ethnicity and CMV serostatus were compiled together with the repertoire data. Among some 400 genotyped donors of the cohort, an average of around 250,000 unique TCR beta nucleotide sequences was sequenced per donor, of which roughly 18% were non-productive. In addition to the first cohort of roughly 700 subjects, a separate validation cohort of about 120 different subjects was used. In a later analysis, previously published TCR beta repertoires from about 640 donors were re-analyzed and high-resolution HLA genotyping was added so that TCR occurrence patterns could be studied. In the later analysis, no new phenotypic data were used to find candidate immune exposures; instead, reliance was placed on TCR beta sequences and their occurrence across donors. Every repertoire in the discovery cohort had been generated on one and the same sequencing platform. An early release covering about 600 HLA-typed donors comprised roughly 300 gigabases of sequencing data and around 80 million unique TCR sequences. Class I and class II HLA loci were covered by the typing at four-digit resolution. The study was designed to test whether signatures of past pathogen exposure could be identified by cataloging public T cell receptors. Genome-wide SNP genotypes for about 65% of the roughly 700 donors were used in a later genetic analysis, which treated that subset as a discovery cohort. Typing coverage differed by locus: A, B, C, DRB1 and DQB1 were typed in roughly 629-640 donors, DQA1 in around 500, DPA1 in around 580, and DPB1 in just under 490. Several DR-DQ haplotypes were treated as single units for association and clustering because of strong linkage in the cohort. High-throughput TCR immunosequencing, statistical association of individual TCRs with disease status, and machine learning were combined to predict cytomegalovirus infection status. The genetic ancestry cluster associated with self-reported Caucasian donors included 81% of the 398 genotyped donors.

The library was made by the immunoSEQ multiplex PCR assay. A mixture of 60 forward primers for TCR Vbeta segments and 13 reverse primers for TCR Jbeta segments was used in the multiplex PCR. The CDR3 region of rearranged TCR beta genes was amplified from genomic DNA by a multiplex PCR assay. On the Illumina HiSeq System, the amplified TCR beta libraries were sequenced as 87-base-pair reads. As for the authors' bioinformatics: A later analysis counted about 80 million unique TCR beta chains across the 650 to 800 repertoires, and some 12 million of these chains were shared by at least two donors. A nearest-neighbor algorithm error-corrected the raw reads and collapsed the reads into unique sequences, merging closely related sequences to remove PCR and sequencing errors. CDR3 sequences were aligned to IMGT reference sequences to assign V, D and J gene segments. For a sequence to be retained, at least a six-nucleotide match to both a V gene segment and a J gene segment was required. Rearrangements were called productive when the CDR3 lacked stop codons and stayed in frame with V and J; all others were non-productive. Following IMGT convention, CDR3 was defined as the stretch from the second conserved V-encoded cysteine up to the conserved J-encoded phenylalanine. Sequences without an unambiguous match to a single V gene segment were excluded from the earlier analysis of 587 of the donors. In an earlier analysis of 587 of the donors, V segments were called functional above 56.7% productive rearrangements and were called segregating when the between-donor standard deviation exceeded 5%. A statistical classification framework was developed to diagnose cytomegalovirus status using the catalog of TCR beta chain sequences. In a later analysis, TCR nucleotide sequences were compared against IMGT/GENE-DB human TR gene sequences so that V and J genes could be assigned. In a later analysis, CDR3 sequences and most-parsimonious VDJ recombination scenarios were assigned using the TCRdist pipeline. In a later analysis, each TCR beta chain was defined by its CDR3 amino acid sequence together with its V-gene family, and reads lacking a unique V-gene family were excluded. To address suspected cross-contamination and a sequencing artifact, a later analysis removed several hundred highly shared, low-generation-probability nucleotide sequences. In a later analysis, a clonal expansion index for each public chain was calculated from normalized within-repertoire ranks of inferred template counts. Generation probabilities in a later analysis came from a VDJ recombination model fitted to out-of-frame rearrangements, and those results were checked against IGoR. A later analysis scored TCR-TCR, TCR-HLA and TCR-CMV co-occurrence with hypergeometric tests, applying a repertoire-size bias correction to TCR pairs. To estimate false discovery rates, a later analysis permuted the HLA or CMV assignments 20 times. In a later analysis, co-occurring TCRs were grouped using DBSCAN, and TCRdist sequence similarity was added for clustering within HLA-allele-positive subsets. For co-occurrence clustering, repertoires with fewer than 30,000 or more than 120,000 public chains were excluded, along with roughly 5 repertoires with anomalous nucleotide sharing. The clones in this table, taken by TCRdb from immuneACCESS, are in-frame only. Not every clone is retained; where verified, under half of the shortfall comes from an unresolved V gene, and the cause of the rest is unknown. D and trimming were read from the DNA, whereas the V and J calls and clone size are those reported in that table. The sample includes about 130,000 clones, with 70% to 80% observed a single time. In total, the top ten clones hold approximately 7% of the sample.

The cohort comprised some 700 healthy bone marrow donors. At the time of sampling, every cohort member was nominally healthy, though immune exposures that went unrecorded were likely present. The donor was CMV seropositive and belonged to the group of more than 250 seropositive cohort members. Every donor gave a peripheral blood sample, and the peripheral blood mononuclear cells from that sample were used for TCR beta sequencing. The Qiagen DNeasy Blood Extraction Kit was used to extract genomic DNA from the blood cell samples. What the research found in general, with its limitations: Because HLA typing was missing for some donors at each locus, association tests included only the typed subset. Compared with the approximately 600-donor mean, donors in an Asian-associated ancestry cluster had fewer N-insertions in productive TCRs, according to a later genetic analysis. Assigning TCR associations to individual alleles was difficult when HLA alleles, especially DR and DQ, strongly co-occurred. According to a later analysis, most CMV-associated TCR beta chains appeared to be HLA-restricted, and the HLA associations seemed to be driven largely by CMV exposure. Sequencing depth was assumed to be roughly uniform across donors in the presence/absence analyses, though that assumption may not hold. The cohort was sequenced for TCR beta chains only, and without alpha or paired-chain data the features that could be detected were limited. Linkage disequilibrium might explain the correlated functional status among segregating V segments, but an unknown experimental factor could not be excluded. In a later analysis, HLA-associated TCR beta chains were found to be more clonally expanded and to have lower generation probabilities than equally common non-associated chains. A cluster of highly shared sequence variants was judged likely to be a technical artifact of the sequencing pipeline. V-gene and J-gene trimming of TCR beta chains was associated with a missense DCLRE1C variant in a later genetic analysis, and the association was replicated in an independent cohort. A later analysis reported that several top co-occurrence clusters appeared linked to parvovirus B19, influenza, CMV and Epstein-Barr virus. A further reported finding was that TCR beta sequences accurately predicted the HLA-A and HLA-B alleles for most subjects in the first cohort. While some public TCRs were present in many individuals, most TCR sequences turned up only very rarely across donors. In an earlier analysis of 450 to 750 of the donors, most TCR beta V segments appeared in productive rearrangements about 87% or about 30% of the time, broadly matching IMGT annotations. A later analysis found that TCR association rates varied across HLA loci, with DRB1 alleles showing the most associated TCRs and HLA-C alleles the fewest. The study listed approximately 150 TCR beta chains as associated with cytomegalovirus. It was suggested by the authors that the approach could potentially be generalized to other disease states and immunological phenotypes. Because counts were too low, more than 15 rarely observed V segments, including chromosome 9 orphons, were left out of the earlier analysis of approximately 500 of the donors. Specific HLA alleles were associated with over 15,000 TCR beta sequences at a false discovery rate of 0.05 in a later analysis. In both the original and validation cohorts, the classifier was reported to diagnose cytomegalovirus status with high specificity and sensitivity. A few of the identified cytomegalovirus-associated TCR beta chains were confirmed in vitro to be specific for cytomegalovirus antigens. CMV serostatus was the only immune exposure information available for the cohort.

A word on this clone: Its antigen has not been determined. The input lacks base qualities; no much larger clone sits a single base away.

The TCR sequence derives from a man between 40 and 49 years old in good health and CMV-seropositive. Input material: PBMCs.

Here the CDR3 is given as CSGGQGFLGEQFF. The nucleotide sequence is TGCAGCGGGGGACAGGGGTTTTTAGGGGAGCAGTTCTTC. Rearrangement joined TRBV29-1 to TRBJ2-1; 10 bases in the middle match TRBD1. The CDR3 runs 13 amino acids, cysteine and phenylalanine included. CDR3 DNA is the only sequence kept; it has 39 bases, read in frame from the first base. V is pruned by 7 bases and J by 10 bases, leaving 10 bases of the junction without a gene match. CDR1 SQVTM and CDR2 ANQGSEA were looked up in the germline V gene.